Below, 11 T cell receptor beta chains from the same sample are listed, as sequenced in a study of shared clonotypes between healthy human individuals. Method: immunoSEQ multiplex PCR; TCRdb's copy keeps in-frame clones and lacks some. The sample includes approximately 1,500,000 clones, about 98% of them seen just once. Sequencing was performed on naive CD4+ T cells sorted from blood. Subset: CD45RA+ positively selected. The source is a man aged 30 to 39 in good health.

The V call is TRBV29-1, the J call TRBJ1-1; 8 bases are shared with TRBD1. In germline, CDR1 is SQVTM, CDR2 ANQGSEA. Trimming removed 3 bases from V and 3 bases from J; junction bases left unmatched: 6. The CDR3 contains 14 residues. The CDR3 DNA is TGCAGCGTTGAGAACAGGGGGAGGGACACTGAAGCTTTCTTT. It codes for CSVENRGRDTEAFF.

A single count supports this clone. The rearrangement joins TRBV2 to TRBJ1-5, with D perhaps TRBD1 (6 bases). Trimming took off 3 bases at V and 0 bases at J, with 12 bases between the two ends. The length of the CDR3 is 16 residues. Germline CDR1 is SNHLY and CDR2 is FYNNEI. The CDR3 nucleotides are TGTGCCAGCAGTGACAAAACAGGGCCTAGCAATCAGCCCCAGCATTTT. It translates to CASSDKTGPSNQPQHF.

V is TRBV2 and J is TRBJ2-7; 9 bases are shared with TRBD1. The V gene's germline CDR1 is SNHLY and CDR2 FYNNEI. V lost 6 bases to trimming and J lost 4 bases; unmatched junction nucleotides: 7. The CDR3 loop spans 14 amino acids. CDR3 nucleotides: TGTGCCAGCAGCTCACAGGGGGCGGGTTACGAGCAGTACTTC. This gives the protein CASSSQGAGYEQYF.

The CDR3 spells CASSSLGRPNEKLFF. CDR3 in DNA: TGTGCCAGCAGTTCCCTGGGGCGACCTAATGAAAAACTGTTTTTT. The chain is built from TRBV25-1 and TRBJ1-4, with D tentatively TRBD1 (5 bases). The CDR3 consists of 15 residues. The V and J ends lost 5 bases and 3 bases respectively, with 13 bases between them. Germline CDR1 MGHDK, CDR2 SYGVNS.

The chain uses TRBV5-1 and TRBJ1-1; a weak D match, TRBD1 (5 bases). Germline assignment: CDR1 SGHRS and CDR2 YFSETQ. The CDR3 is 14 residues long. V shed 4 bases and J shed 7 bases, with 17 bases lying between them. The DNA of the CDR3 is TGCGCCAGCAGCGCTACAGGTACGGCAGATGAAGCTTTCTTT. It codes for CASSATGTADEAFF.

This clone has a handful of counts. This specimen includes other DNA sequences encoding the same CDR3. J is TRBJ1-5 and V is TRBV15; D remains ambiguous. Germline CDR1 reads LNHNV; CDR2 reads YYDKDF (reference sequence). V lost 0 bases to trimming and J lost 6 bases, with 3 bases between them. This CDR3 has 12 amino acids. This CDR3 reads CATSRDRQPQHF. The CDR3 nucleotides are TGTGCCACCAGCAGAGATCGTCAGCCCCAGCATTTT. Based on the CDR3 plus reference TRBV15 and TRBJ1-5, the full variable domain is DAMVIQNPRYQVTQFGKPVTLSCSQTLNHNVMYWYQQKSSQAPKLLFHYYDKDFNNEADTPDNFQSRRPNTSFCFLDIRSPGLGDTAMYLCATSRDRQPQHFGDGTRLSIL.

The V call is TRBV28, the J call TRBJ1-4; D unclear. CDR1 MDHEN and CDR2 SYDVKM come from the germline V gene. This CDR3 is built from 13 residues. V was trimmed by 7 bases and J by 5 bases, leaving 11 bases between them. The chain's CDR3 is CASKSGVNEKLFF. CDR3 nucleotides: TGTGCCAGCAAAAGTGGAGTGAATGAAAAACTGTTTTTT. Variable domain in full (rest from reference TRBV28 and TRBJ1-4): DVKVTQSSRYLVKRTGEKVFLECVQDMDHENMFWYRQDPGLGLRLIYFSYDVKMKEKGDIPEGYSVSREKKERFSLILESASTNQTSMYLCASKSGVNEKLFFGSGTQLSVL.

The rearrangement joins TRBV19 to TRBJ1-1; a possible D gene is TRBD1 (5 bases). Germline V CDR1 and CDR2: LNHDA, SQIVND (reference sequence). This CDR3 has 16 residues. V was trimmed by 4 bases and J by 0 bases, leaving 15 bases between them. The CDR3 region is CASSRGGGRLNTEAFF. CDR3 sequence (DNA): TGTGCCAGTAGTAGGGGTGGGGGACGGCTGAACACTGAAGCTTTCTTT.

The V call is TRBV10-1, the J call TRBJ2-7; D unclear. The CDR3 runs to 13 residues. CDR1 and CDR2 from the germline V gene are WNHNN and SYGVQD (reference sequence). Trimming took off 2 bases at V and 2 bases at J, with 7 bases between the two ends. CDR3 residues: CASSEDGTYEQYF. DNA for the CDR3: TGCGCCAGCAGTGAGGACGGTACCTACGAGCAGTACTTC.

The CDR3 DNA follows: TGTGCCAGCAGCGTAGAGGCAAGGCGGGACAACACCGGGGAGCTGTTTTTT. This gives the protein CASSVEARRDNTGELFF. The chain couples TRBV9 to TRBJ2-2; tentative D call: TRBD2 (6 bases). This CDR3 region has 17 residues. V lost 0 bases to trimming and J lost 2 bases, with 14 bases between them. Germline V gene data show CDR1 as SGDLS and CDR2 as YYNGEE. Full variable domain (missing parts from reference TRBV9 and TRBJ2-2): DSGVTQTPKHLITATGQRVTLRCSPRSGDLSVYWYQQSLDQGLQFLIQYYNGEERAKGNILERFSAQQFPDLHSELNLSSLELGDSALYFCASSVEARRDNTGELFFGEGSRLTVL.

V usage is TRBV27 and J usage is TRBJ2-1; D is possibly TRBD2 (6 bases). Trimming cost V 3 bases and J 4 bases, with 13 bases left between them. The V gene's germline CDR1 is MNHEY and CDR2 SMNVEV (reference sequence). The CDR3 length is 15 residues. The CDR3 here is CASSFWGGRYNEQFF. CDR3 bases: TGTGCCAGCAGTTTTTGGGGAGGACGATACAATGAGCAGTTCTTC.